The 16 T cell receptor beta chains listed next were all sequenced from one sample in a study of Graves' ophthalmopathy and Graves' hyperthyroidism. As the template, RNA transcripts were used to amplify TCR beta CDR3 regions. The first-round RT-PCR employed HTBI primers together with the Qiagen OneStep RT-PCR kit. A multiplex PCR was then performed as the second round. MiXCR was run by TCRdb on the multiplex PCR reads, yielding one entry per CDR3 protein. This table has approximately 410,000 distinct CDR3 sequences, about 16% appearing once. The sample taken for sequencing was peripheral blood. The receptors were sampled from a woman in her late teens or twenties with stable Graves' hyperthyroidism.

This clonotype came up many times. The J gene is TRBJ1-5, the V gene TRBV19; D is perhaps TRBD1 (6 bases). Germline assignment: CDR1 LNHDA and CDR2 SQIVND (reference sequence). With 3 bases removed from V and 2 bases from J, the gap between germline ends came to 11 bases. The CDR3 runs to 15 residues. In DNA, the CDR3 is TGTGCCAGTAGTATTTTAGGGGGTGGCAATCAGCCCCAGCATTTT. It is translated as CASSILGGGNQPQHF.

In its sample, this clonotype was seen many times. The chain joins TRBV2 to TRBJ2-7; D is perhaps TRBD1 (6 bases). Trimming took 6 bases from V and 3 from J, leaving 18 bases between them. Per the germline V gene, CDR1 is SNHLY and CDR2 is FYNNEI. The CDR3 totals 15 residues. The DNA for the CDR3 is TGTGCCAGCAGCGTCGCAGGGGCTACGAACTACGAGCAGTACTTC. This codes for CASSVAGATNYEQYF.

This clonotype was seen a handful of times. CDR3 protein: CSARDPDRGLRIQYF. The DNA of the CDR3 is TGCAGTGCTAGAGATCCGGACAGGGGGCTTCGCATTCAGTACTTC. The chain has TRBV20-1 and TRBJ2-4; 11 positions agree with TRBD1. V lost 0 bases, J lost 9 bases, and 7 bases stayed unmatched. The germline V gene encodes CDR1 DFQATT and CDR2 SNEGSKA (reference sequence). The CDR3 is 15 amino acids.

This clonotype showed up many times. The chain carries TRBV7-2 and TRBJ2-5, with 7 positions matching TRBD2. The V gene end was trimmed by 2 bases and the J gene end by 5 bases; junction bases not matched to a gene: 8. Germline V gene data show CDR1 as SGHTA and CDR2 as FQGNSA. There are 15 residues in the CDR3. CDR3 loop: CASSLWGGGSETQYF. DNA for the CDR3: TGTGCCAGCAGCTTATGGGGCGGGGGATCGGAGACCCAGTACTTC.

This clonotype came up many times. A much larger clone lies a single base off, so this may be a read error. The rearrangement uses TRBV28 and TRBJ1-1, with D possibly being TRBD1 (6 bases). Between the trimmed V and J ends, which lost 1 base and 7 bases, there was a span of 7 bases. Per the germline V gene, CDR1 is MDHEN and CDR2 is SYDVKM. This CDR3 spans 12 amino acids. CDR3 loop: CASSLLGGEAFF. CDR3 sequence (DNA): TGTGCCAGCAGTTTATTAGGGGGTGAAGCTTTCTTT.

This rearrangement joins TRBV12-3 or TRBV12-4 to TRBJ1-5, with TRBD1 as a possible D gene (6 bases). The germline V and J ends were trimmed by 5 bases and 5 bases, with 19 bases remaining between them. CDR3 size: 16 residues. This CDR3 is CASSPRGKGGDQPQHF. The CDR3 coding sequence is TGTGCCAGCAGTCCCAGGGGTAAAGGGGGGGATCAGCCCCAGCATTTT.

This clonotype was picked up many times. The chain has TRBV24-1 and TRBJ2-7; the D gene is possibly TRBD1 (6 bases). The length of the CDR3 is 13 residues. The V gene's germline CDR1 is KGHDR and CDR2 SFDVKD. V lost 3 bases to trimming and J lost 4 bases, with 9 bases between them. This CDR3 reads CATSDLQGYEQYF. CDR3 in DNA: TGTGCCACCAGTGATCTACAGGGTTACGAGCAGTACTTC.

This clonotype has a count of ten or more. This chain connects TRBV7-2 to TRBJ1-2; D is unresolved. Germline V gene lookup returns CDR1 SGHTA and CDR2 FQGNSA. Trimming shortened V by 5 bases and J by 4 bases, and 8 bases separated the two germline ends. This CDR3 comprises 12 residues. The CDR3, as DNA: TGTGCCAGCAGCGGCCGGAGCTATGGCTACACCTTC. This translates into CASSGRSYGYTF.

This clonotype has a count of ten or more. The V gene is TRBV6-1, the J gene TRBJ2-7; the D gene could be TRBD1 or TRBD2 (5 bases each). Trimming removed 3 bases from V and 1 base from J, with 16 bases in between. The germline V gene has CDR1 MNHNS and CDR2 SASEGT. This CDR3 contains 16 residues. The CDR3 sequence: CASSESWWDRSYEQYF. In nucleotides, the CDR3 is TGTGCCAGCAGTGAGAGCTGGTGGGACCGATCCTACGAGCAGTACTTC.

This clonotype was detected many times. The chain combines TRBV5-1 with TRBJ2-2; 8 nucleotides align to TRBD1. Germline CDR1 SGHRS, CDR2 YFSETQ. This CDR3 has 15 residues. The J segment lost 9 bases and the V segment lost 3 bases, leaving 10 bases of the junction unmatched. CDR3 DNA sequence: TGCGCCAGCAGCTCTTTGGACAGGGATGTAAGGGAGCTGTTTTTT. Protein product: CASSSLDRDVRELFF.

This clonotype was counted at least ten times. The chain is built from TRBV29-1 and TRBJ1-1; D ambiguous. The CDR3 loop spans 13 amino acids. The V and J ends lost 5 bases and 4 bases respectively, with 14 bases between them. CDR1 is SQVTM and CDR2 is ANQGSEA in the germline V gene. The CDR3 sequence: CSVLKTWGTEAFF. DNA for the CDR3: TGCAGCGTTCTAAAGACGTGGGGCACTGAAGCTTTCTTT.

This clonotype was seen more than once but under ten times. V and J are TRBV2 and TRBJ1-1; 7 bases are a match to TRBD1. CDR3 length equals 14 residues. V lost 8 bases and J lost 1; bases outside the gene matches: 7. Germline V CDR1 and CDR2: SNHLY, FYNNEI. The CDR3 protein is CASPGEGANTEAFF. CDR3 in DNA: TGTGCCAGCCCCGGGGAGGGGGCGAACACTGAAGCTTTCTTT.

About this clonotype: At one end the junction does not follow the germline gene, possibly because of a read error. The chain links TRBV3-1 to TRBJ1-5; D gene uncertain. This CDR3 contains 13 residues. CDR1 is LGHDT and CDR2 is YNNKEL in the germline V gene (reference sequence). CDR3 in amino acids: CVSSQGRNQPQHF. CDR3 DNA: TGTGTCAGCAGCCAAGGTCGAAATCAGCCCCAGCATTTT. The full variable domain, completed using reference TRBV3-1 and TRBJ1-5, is DTAVSQTPKYLVTQMGNDKSIKCEQNLGHDTMYWYKQDSKKFLKIMFSYNNKELIINETVPNRFSPKSPDKAHLNLHINSLELGDSAVYFCVSSQGRNQPQHFGDGTRLSIL.

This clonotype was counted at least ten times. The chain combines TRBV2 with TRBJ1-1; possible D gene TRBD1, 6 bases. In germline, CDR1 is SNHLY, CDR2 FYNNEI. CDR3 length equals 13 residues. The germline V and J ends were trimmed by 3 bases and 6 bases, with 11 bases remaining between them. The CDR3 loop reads CASSDVRGSEAFF. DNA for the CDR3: TGTGCCAGCAGTGATGTCAGGGGATCTGAAGCTTTCTTT.

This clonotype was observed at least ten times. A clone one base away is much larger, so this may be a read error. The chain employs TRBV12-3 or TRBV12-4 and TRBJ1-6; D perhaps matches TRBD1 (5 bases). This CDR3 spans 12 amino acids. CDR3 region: CASSWGNSHLHF. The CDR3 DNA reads TGTGCCAGCAGTTGGGGGAATTCACACCTCCACTTT.

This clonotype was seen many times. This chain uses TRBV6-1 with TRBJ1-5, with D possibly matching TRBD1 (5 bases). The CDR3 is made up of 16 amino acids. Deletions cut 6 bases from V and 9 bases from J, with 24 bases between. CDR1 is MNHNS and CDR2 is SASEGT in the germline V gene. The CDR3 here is CASRPNKGGGWVPQHF. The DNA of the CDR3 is TGTGCCAGCAGACCCAACAAAGGCGGGGGATGGGTGCCCCAGCATTTT.